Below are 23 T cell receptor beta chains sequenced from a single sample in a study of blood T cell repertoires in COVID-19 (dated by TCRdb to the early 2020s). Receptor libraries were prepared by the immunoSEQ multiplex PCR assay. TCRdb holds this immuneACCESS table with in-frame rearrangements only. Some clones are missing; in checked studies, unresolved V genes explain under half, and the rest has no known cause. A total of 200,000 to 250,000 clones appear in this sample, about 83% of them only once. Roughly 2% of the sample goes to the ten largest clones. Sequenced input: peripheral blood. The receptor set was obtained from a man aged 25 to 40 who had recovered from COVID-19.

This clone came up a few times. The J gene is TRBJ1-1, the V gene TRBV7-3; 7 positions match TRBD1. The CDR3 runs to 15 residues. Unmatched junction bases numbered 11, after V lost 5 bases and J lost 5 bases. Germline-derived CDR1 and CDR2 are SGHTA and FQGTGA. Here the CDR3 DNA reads TGTGCCAGCAGCCCCGACAGGGTCAGAAGGACTGAAGCTTTCTTT. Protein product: CASSPDRVRRTEAFF. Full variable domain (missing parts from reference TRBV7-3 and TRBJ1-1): GAGVSQTPSNKVTEKGKYVELRCDPISGHTALYWYRQSLGQGPEFLIYFQGTGAADDSGLPNDRFFAVRPEGSVSTLKIQRTERGDSAVYLCASSPDRVRRTEAFFGQGTRLTVV.

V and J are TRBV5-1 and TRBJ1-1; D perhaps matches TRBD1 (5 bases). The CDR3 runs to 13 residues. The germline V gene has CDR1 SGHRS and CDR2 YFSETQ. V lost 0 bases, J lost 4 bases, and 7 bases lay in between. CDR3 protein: CASSLAQGTEAFF. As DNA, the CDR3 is TGCGCCAGCAGCTTGGCTCAGGGCACTGAAGCTTTCTTT.

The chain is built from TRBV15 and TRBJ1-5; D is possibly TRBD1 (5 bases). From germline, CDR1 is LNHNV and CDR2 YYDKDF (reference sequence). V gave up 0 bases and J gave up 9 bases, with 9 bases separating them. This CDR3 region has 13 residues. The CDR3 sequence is CATSRDRGRPQHF. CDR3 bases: TGTGCCACCAGCAGAGATCGGGGGAGGCCCCAGCATTTT.

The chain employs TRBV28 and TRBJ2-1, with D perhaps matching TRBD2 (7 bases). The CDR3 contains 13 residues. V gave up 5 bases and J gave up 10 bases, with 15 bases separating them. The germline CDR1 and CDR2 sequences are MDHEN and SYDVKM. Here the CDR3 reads CASSPRGGGEQFF. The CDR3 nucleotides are TGTGCCAGCAGTCCCCGCGGGGGCGGGGAGCAGTTCTTC.

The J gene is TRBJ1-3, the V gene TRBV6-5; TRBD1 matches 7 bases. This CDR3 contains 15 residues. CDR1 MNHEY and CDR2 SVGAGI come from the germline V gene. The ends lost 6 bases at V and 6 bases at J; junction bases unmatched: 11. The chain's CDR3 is CASSTGDSQENTIYF. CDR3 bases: TGTGCCAGCAGCACCGGGGACAGCCAAGAAAACACCATATATTTT.

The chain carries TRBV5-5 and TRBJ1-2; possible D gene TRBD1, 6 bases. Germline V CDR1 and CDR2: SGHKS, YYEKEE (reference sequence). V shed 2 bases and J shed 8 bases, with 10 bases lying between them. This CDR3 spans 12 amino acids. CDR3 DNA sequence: TGTGCCAGCAGCTTATGGACAGAGGGCTACACCTTC. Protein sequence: CASSLWTEGYTF. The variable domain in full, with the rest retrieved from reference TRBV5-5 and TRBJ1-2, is DAGVTQSPTHLIKTRGQQVTLRCSPISGHKSVSWYQQVLGQGPQFIFQYYEKEERGRGNFPDRFSARQFPNYSSELNVNALLLGDSALYLCASSLWTEGYTFGSGTRLTVV.

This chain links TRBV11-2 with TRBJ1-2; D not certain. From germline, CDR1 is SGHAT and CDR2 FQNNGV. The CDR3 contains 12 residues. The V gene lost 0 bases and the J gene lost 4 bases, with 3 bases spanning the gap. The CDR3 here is CASSLDGYGYTF. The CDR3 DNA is TGTGCCAGCAGCTTAGACGGCTATGGCTACACCTTC.

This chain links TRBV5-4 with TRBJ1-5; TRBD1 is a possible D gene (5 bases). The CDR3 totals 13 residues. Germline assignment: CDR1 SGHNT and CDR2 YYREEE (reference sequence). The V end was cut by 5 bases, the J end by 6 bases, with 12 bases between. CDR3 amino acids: CASSSQGTQPQHF. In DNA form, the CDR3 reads TGTGCCAGCAGTTCTCAGGGTACTCAGCCCCAGCATTTT.

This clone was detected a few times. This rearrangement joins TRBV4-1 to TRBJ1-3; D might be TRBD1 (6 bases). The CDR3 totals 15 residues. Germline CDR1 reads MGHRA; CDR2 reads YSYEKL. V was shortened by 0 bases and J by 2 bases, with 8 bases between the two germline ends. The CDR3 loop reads CASSQDWTAGNTIYF. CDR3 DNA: TGCGCCAGCAGCCAAGATTGGACAGCTGGAAACACCATATATTTT.

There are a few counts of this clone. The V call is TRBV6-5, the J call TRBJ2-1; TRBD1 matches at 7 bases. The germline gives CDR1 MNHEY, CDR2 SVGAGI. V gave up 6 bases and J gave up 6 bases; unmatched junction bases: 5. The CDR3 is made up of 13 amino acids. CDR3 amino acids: CASRRQGPNEQFF. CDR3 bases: TGTGCCAGCAGACGACAGGGTCCCAATGAGCAGTTCTTC.

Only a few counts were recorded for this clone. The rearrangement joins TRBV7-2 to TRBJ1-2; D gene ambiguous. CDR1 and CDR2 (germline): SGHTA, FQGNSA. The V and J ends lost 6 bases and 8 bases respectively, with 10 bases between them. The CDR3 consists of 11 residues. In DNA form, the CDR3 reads TGTGCCAGCAGGCGAGTGCGGGGCTACACCTTC. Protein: CASRRVRGYTF.

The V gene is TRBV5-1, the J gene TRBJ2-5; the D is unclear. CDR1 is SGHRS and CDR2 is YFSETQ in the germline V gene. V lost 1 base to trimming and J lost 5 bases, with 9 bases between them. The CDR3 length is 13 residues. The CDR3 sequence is CASSLIAMETQYF. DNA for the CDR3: TGCGCCAGCAGCTTGATCGCGATGGAGACCCAGTACTTC.

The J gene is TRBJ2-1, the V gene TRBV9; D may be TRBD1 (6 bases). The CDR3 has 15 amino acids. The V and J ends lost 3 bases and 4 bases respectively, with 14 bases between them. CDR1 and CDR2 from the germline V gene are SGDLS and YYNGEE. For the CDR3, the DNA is TGTGCCAGCAGCGGAGGGGGATGGGAGTACAATGAGCAGTTCTTC. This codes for CASSGGGWEYNEQFF.

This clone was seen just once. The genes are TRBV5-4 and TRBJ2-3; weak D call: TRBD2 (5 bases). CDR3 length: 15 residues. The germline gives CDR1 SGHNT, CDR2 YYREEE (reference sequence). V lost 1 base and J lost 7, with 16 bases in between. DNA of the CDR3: TGTGCCAGCAGCTTGCGATCCCAGAGGGTGAATACGCAGTATTTT. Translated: CASSLRSQRVNTQYF.

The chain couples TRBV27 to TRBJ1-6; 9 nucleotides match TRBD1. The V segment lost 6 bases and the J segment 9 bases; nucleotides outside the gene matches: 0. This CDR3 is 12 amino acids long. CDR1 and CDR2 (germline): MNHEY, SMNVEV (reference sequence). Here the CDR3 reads CASRTGGSPLHF. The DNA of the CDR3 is TGTGCCAGCAGGACAGGGGGTTCACCCCTCCACTTT.

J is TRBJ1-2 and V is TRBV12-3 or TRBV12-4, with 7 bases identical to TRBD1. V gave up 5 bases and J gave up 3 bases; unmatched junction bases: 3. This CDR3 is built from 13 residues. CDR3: CASSEGTDYGYTF. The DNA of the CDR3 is TGTGCCAGCAGTGAGGGGACAGACTATGGCTACACCTTC.

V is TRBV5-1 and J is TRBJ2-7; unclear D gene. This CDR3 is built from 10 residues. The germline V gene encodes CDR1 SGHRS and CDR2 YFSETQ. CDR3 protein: CASSLGTRYV. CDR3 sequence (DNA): TGCGCCAGCAGTTTGGGCACTCGCTACGTC.

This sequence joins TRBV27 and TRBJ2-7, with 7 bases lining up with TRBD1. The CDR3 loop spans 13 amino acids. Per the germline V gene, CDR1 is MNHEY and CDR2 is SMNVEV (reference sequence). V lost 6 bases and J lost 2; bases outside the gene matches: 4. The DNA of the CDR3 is TGTGCCAGCAGACAGGGGAGTGCCTACGAGCAGTACTTC. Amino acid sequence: CASRQGSAYEQYF.

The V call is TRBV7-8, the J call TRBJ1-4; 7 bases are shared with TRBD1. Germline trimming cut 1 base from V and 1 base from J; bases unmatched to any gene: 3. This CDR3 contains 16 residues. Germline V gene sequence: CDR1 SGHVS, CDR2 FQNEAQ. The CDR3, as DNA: TGTGCCAGCAGCTTAGATCGGACAGGAACTAATGAAAAACTGTTTTTT. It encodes CASSLDRTGTNEKLFF.

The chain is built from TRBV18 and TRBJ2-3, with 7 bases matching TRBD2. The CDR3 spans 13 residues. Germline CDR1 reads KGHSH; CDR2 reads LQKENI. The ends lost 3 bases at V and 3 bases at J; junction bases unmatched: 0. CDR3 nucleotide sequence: TGTGCCAGCTCACCCGGGGGGACAGATACGCAGTATTTT. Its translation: CASSPGGTDTQYF.

In nucleotides, the CDR3 is TGTGCCACCACGGGAGGGGGCGCGACGGATAGCAATCAGCCCCAGCATTTT. It is translated as CATTGGGATDSNQPQHF. This chain joins TRBV7-2 and TRBJ1-5; 7 bases fit TRBD1. Looked up from germline, CDR1 is SGHTA and CDR2 is FQGNSA. The CDR3 covers 17 residues. Trimming at V came to 10 bases and at J to 0 bases, leaving 15 bases not matched to a gene.

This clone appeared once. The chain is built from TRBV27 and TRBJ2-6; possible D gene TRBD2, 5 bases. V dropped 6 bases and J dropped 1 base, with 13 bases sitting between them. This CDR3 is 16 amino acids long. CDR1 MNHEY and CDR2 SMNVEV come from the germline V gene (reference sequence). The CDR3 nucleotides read TGTGCCAGCAGGATCAGCGAGGGATCTGGGGCCAACGTCCTGACTTTC. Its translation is CASRISEGSGANVLTF.

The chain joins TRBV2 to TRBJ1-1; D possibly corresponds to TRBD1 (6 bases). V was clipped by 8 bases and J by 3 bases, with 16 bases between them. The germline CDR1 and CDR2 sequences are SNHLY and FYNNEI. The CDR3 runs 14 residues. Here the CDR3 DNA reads TGTGCCAGCGAGACACAGGGCTTTCACACTGAAGCTTTCTTT. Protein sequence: CASETQGFHTEAFF.